This record looks at one T cell receptor (beta chain) sequence and its context. Profiled with immunoSEQ multiplex PCR; TCRdb holds only in-frame clones, not every one. Among approximately 140,000 clones listed, less than 95% were seen once. This sample was taken from a study of control samples from healthy donors and cancer patients. Unmatched junction bases numbered 9, after V lost 4 bases and J lost 4 bases. The germline CDR1 and CDR2 sequences are LNHDA and SQIVND (reference sequence). The CDR3 runs to 17 residues. The sequence came from a man younger than 35 in good health. The specimen was blood. This sequence joins TRBV19 and TRBJ2-3; 12 bases match TRBD2. The CDR3 loop is CASSKQPLAGGSDTQYF. DNA of the CDR3: TGTGCCAGTAGTAAGCAACCACTAGCGGGGGGATCAGATACGCAGTATTTT.